The 8 T cell receptor beta chains below come from one sample, sequenced in a study of T cells in Graves' hyperthyroidism and ophthalmopathy. There were TCR beta CDR3 regions amplified from RNA transcripts. A set of HTBI primers served as the primers for a first-round RT-PCR of the TCR CDR3. MiXCR was run by TCRdb on the multiplex PCR reads, yielding one entry per CDR3 protein. This sample carries 640,000 or so distinct CDR3 sequences, approximately 14% of them seen once, and the ten largest clones take roughly 7.7%. The sequenced material came from blood. The receptor set was obtained from a young woman with Graves' ophthalmopathy.

This clonotype was picked up many times. This chain uses TRBV7-9 with TRBJ2-7; TRBD2 aligns across 9 bases. CDR1 and CDR2 from the germline V gene are SEHNR and FQNEAQ (reference sequence). The CDR3 is made up of 15 amino acids. With 1 base clipped from V and 4 bases from J, the junction kept 5 bases outside the gene matches. The CDR3 loop is CASSLVAGGRYEQYF. DNA of the CDR3: TGTGCCAGCAGCTTAGTCGCGGGGGGGCGATACGAGCAGTACTTC.

A remark on this clonotype: This may stem from a read error, because a much larger clone lies one nucleotide away. J is TRBJ2-5 and V is TRBV6-1; possible D gene TRBD2, 5 bases. The CDR3 has 14 residues. Looked up from germline, CDR1 is MNHNS and CDR2 is SASEGT. V was shortened by 2 bases and J by 5 bases, with 12 bases between the two germline ends. The CDR3 loop is CASSESGGRETQYF. Written as DNA, the CDR3 is TGTGCCAGCAGTGAAAGCGGCGGACGGGAGACCCAGTACTTC.

The chain employs TRBV4-3 and TRBJ2-7, with 9 bases that match TRBD1. This CDR3 is 20 amino acids long. Trimming cost V 0 bases and J 7 bases; bases outside gene matches: 22. Germline V gene sequence: CDR1 LGHNA, CDR2 YSLEER. The CDR3 loop is CASSQDPTGTGRIGECEQYF. CDR3 bases: TGCGCCAGCAGCCAAGATCCAACCGGGACAGGGCGCATAGGGGAGTGTGAGCAGTACTTC.

This clonotype was counted at least ten times. The V call is TRBV7-9, the J call TRBJ1-1; no reliable D call. Per the germline V gene, CDR1 is SEHNR and CDR2 is FQNEAQ (reference sequence). This CDR3 is 15 amino acids long. The V end was cut by 3 bases, the J end by 6 bases, with 17 bases between. CDR3 DNA: TGTGCCAGCAGCTTTCGGGGTGGGAGAGGAGCTGAAGCTTTCTTT. Protein sequence: CASSFRGGRGAEAFF. The full variable domain, completed using reference TRBV7-9 and TRBJ1-1, is DTGVSQNPRHKITKRGQNVTFRCDPISEHNRLYWYRQTLGQGPEFLTYFQNEAQLEKSRLLSDRFSAERPKGSFSTLEIQRTEQGDSAMYLCASSFRGGRGAEAFFGQGTRLTVV.

There are many counts of this clonotype. This rearrangement joins TRBV7-2 to TRBJ2-5, with 10 nucleotides matching TRBD2. The CDR3 is 19 amino acids. Looked up from germline, CDR1 is SGHTA and CDR2 is FQGNSA. V was clipped by 5 bases and J by 1 base; unmatched bases: 16. The CDR3 coding sequence is TGTGCCAGCAGCCCCCCAGGGGCTAGCGGGAGATCGATCCAAGAGACCCAGTACTTC. It specifies CASSPPGASGRSIQETQYF.

The chain links TRBV5-4 to TRBJ2-7, with D perhaps matching TRBD2 (6 bases). This CDR3 has 14 residues. Looked up from germline, CDR1 is SGHNT and CDR2 is YYREEE (reference sequence). Trimming shortened V by 4 bases and J by 6 bases, and 17 bases separated the two germline ends. This chain's CDR3 is CASSIQPGGREQYF. CDR3 coding DNA: TGTGCCAGCAGCATCCAACCCGGGGGTCGCGAGCAGTACTTC.

As concerns this clonotype: This sequence may be a read error, since a much larger clone differs from it by one base. The rearrangement uses TRBV9 and TRBJ2-1, with 12 bases identical to TRBD1. Germline values: CDR1 SGDLS, CDR2 YYNGEE. The CDR3 extends over 15 amino acids. The CDR3 DNA reads TGTGCCAGCAGCCCGCGGGACAGGGGGCGCGGAGAGCAGTGCTTC. Protein sequence: CASSPRDRGRGEQCF.

The table lists this clonotype with many counts. V is TRBV6-5 and J is TRBJ2-7; possible D gene TRBD1, 6 bases. The germline gives CDR1 MNHEY, CDR2 SVGAGI. Between the trimmed V and J ends, which lost 0 bases and 4 bases, there was a span of 25 bases. This CDR3 contains 19 residues. The CDR3 is CASSYSYGERNRAKYEQYF. The CDR3 DNA reads TGTGCCAGCAGTTACTCGTACGGGGAGCGGAACAGGGCGAAATACGAGCAGTACTTC.